The next 16 T cell receptor beta chains were all read from a single sample in a study of cytotoxic CD8 clonotypes in ibrutinib-treated CLL. The method was immunoSEQ multiplex PCR; TCRdb's version includes in-frame clones alone and lacks a portion of them. The sample has some 160,000 clones; approximately 77% are singletons. The sequencing used PBMCs, collected after 12 months of ibrutinib treatment. The receptors come from a human donor with chronic lymphocytic leukemia.

V usage is TRBV5-6 and J usage is TRBJ2-7; 9 bases are a match to TRBD1. This CDR3 is 14 amino acids long. V shed 4 bases, J shed 3 bases, and the junction held 5 bases outside the gene matches. Germline V CDR1 and CDR2: SGHDT, YYEEEE. The CDR3 loop is CASSVGQGIYEQYF. The CDR3 bases are TGTGCCAGCAGCGTGGGACAGGGTATCTACGAGCAGTACTTC.

The genes are TRBV7-2 and TRBJ1-1; 7 nucleotides line up with TRBD1. With V trimmed by 5 bases and J by 1 base, 4 bases remained unmatched. Germline V gives CDR1 SGHTA, CDR2 FQGNSA. The CDR3 contains 14 residues. The CDR3 DNA reads as TGTGCCAGCAGCCCCGGGACAGAGAACACTGAAGCTTTCTTT. Translating gives CASSPGTENTEAFF.

The chain combines TRBV25-1 with TRBJ2-5, with 7 bases aligning to TRBD2. Germline CDR1 and CDR2: MGHDK and SYGVNS. J was trimmed by 4 bases and V by 5 bases; bases with no gene match: 13. The CDR3 runs 16 residues. The DNA for the CDR3 is TGTGCCAGCAGTCGAGGGACTATTCTAGGAAGAGAGACCCAGTACTTC. Translation gives CASSRGTILGRETQYF.

This chain uses TRBV27 with TRBJ1-3; 7 positions agree with TRBD1. Germline V lookup: CDR1 MNHEY, CDR2 SMNVEV (reference sequence). The CDR3 totals 14 residues. V was clipped by 6 bases and J by 0 bases; unmatched bases: 2. CDR3: CASRGTASGNTIYF. As DNA, the CDR3 is TGTGCCAGCAGAGGGACAGCCTCTGGAAACACCATATATTTT.

V gene TRBV12-5 combines with J gene TRBJ2-6; tentative D call: TRBD1 (5 bases). V was cut by 2 bases and J by 0 bases, with 11 bases left in between. Germline V lookup: CDR1 LGHNT, CDR2 FRNRAP. This CDR3 has 17 residues. The CDR3 nucleotides are TGTGCTAGTGGTTTGCAAAGGGGCACCTCTGGGGCCAACGTCCTGACTTTC. Protein product: CASGLQRGTSGANVLTF.

This chain links TRBV6-4 with TRBJ2-3; D gene ambiguous. Trimming removed 6 bases at V and 1 base at J, with 8 bases between. Germline assignment: CDR1 MRHNA and CDR2 SNTAGT. The CDR3 runs to 13 residues. The CDR3 DNA reads as TGTGCCAGCAGCCAGGCCCGCACAGATACGCAGTATTTT. Translation gives CASSQARTDTQYF.

This chain connects TRBV10-3 to TRBJ2-7; 9 bases are shared with TRBD1. This CDR3 contains 13 residues. Germline V CDR1 and CDR2: ENHRY, SYGVKD. V was clipped by 8 bases and J by 5 bases; unmatched bases: 7. The CDR3 bases are TGTGCCATCGGGGACAGGGAGTTAGACGAGCAGTACTTC. Residues: CAIGDRELDEQYF.

This sequence joins TRBV7-3 and TRBJ2-5; 11 nucleotides agree with TRBD1. Germline V CDR1 and CDR2: SGHTA, FQGTGA. The CDR3 loop spans 15 amino acids. The ends lost 5 bases at V and 5 bases at J; junction bases unmatched: 7. Here the CDR3 DNA reads TGTGCCAGCAGCCGGACAGGGGGCGCGGGGGAGACCCAGTACTTC. It translates to CASSRTGGAGETQYF. Filled out from reference TRBV7-3 and TRBJ2-5, the complete variable domain reads GAGVSQTPSNKVTEKGKYVELRCDPISGHTALYWYRQSLGQGPEFLIYFQGTGAADDSGLPNDRFFAVRPEGSVSTLKIQRTERGDSAVYLCASSRTGGAGETQYFGPGTRLLVL.

This clone appeared many times. V usage is TRBV5-4 and J usage is TRBJ1-2, with D possibly matching TRBD1 (6 bases). Germline values: CDR1 SGHNT, CDR2 YYREEE (reference sequence). Trimming cost V 6 bases and J 6 bases, with 15 bases left between them. The CDR3 sequence is 13 residues long. DNA for the CDR3: TGTGCCAGCACCGGGACACTAACGGATGGCTACACCTTC. It translates to CASTGTLTDGYTF.

The chain recombines TRBV27 with TRBJ2-7, with 7 bases identical to TRBD1. The CDR3 is made up of 14 amino acids. Germline V gene lookup returns CDR1 MNHEY and CDR2 SMNVEV (reference sequence). V trimming: 6 bases; J trimming: 6 bases; junction bases outside the gene matches: 11. CDR3: CASRPTRGKSEQYF. CDR3 coding DNA: TGTGCCAGCAGACCTACCAGGGGGAAAAGCGAGCAGTACTTC.

CDR3 amino acids: CASSLAGGPTGELFF. The CDR3 DNA is TGTGCCAGCAGCTTAGCGGGAGGGCCCACCGGGGAGCTGTTTTTT. This chain connects TRBV11-3 to TRBJ2-2, with 8 bases identical to TRBD2. J was trimmed by 4 bases and V by 1 base; bases with no gene match: 2. The CDR3 contains 15 residues. Germline V gives CDR1 SGHNT, CDR2 YENEEA. The variable domain in full, completed from reference TRBV11-3 and TRBJ2-2, reads EAGVVQSPRYKIIEKKQPVAFWCNPISGHNTLYWYLQNLGQGPELLIRYENEEAVDDSQLPKDRFSAERLKGVDSTLKIQPAELGDSAVYLCASSLAGGPTGELFFGEGSRLTVL.

This chain joins TRBV7-2 and TRBJ1-5; D may be TRBD1 (5 bases). Germline loops: CDR1 SGHTA, CDR2 FQGNSA. The CDR3 is made up of 13 amino acids. V lost 1 base and J 6 bases, leaving 7 bases between the germline ends. The CDR3 sequence: CASSLVDTQPQHF. The CDR3 coding sequence is TGTGCCAGCAGCTTAGTGGACACTCAGCCCCAGCATTTT.

This clone was detected once. V is TRBV11-2 and J is TRBJ2-7; tentatively, D is TRBD2 (5 bases). CDR3 length: 15 amino acids. Germline loops: CDR1 SGHAT, CDR2 FQNNGV. V shed 8 bases and J shed 2 bases, with 19 bases lying between them. The DNA for the CDR3 is TGTGCCAGCGCAGCCCTTCGGGGTCCGCCCTACGAGCAGTACTTC. It codes for CASAALRGPPYEQYF.

The rearrangement uses TRBV29-1 and TRBJ1-4; D is possibly TRBD1 (6 bases). V lost 5 bases and J 4 bases, leaving 17 bases between the germline ends. CDR1 and CDR2 (germline): SQVTM, ANQGSEA. The CDR3 extends over 15 amino acids. CDR3 sequence (DNA): TGCAGCGTTCCGGCGGGGGGGGCGCTTAATGAAAAACTGTTTTTT. Amino acid sequence: CSVPAGGALNEKLFF.

The chain combines TRBV29-1 with TRBJ1-2, with D unresolved. The CDR3 has 11 amino acids. With 2 bases removed from V and 8 bases from J, the gap between germline ends came to 9 bases. The germline V gene has CDR1 SQVTM and CDR2 ANQGSEA. Here the CDR3 DNA reads TGCAGCGTTGAAAGGGTTAGGGGCTACACCTTC. Its protein is CSVERVRGYTF.

The table lists this clone with a few counts. This sequence joins TRBV4-2 and TRBJ2-7, with 9 bases identical to TRBD2. Trimming cost V 0 bases and J 6 bases; bases outside gene matches: 3. The CDR3 length is 14 residues. The V gene's germline CDR1 is LGHNA and CDR2 YNFKEQ. This chain's CDR3 is CASSQDVAGVEQYF. The CDR3 region has the DNA TGTGCCAGCAGCCAAGATGTAGCGGGAGTCGAGCAGTACTTC.